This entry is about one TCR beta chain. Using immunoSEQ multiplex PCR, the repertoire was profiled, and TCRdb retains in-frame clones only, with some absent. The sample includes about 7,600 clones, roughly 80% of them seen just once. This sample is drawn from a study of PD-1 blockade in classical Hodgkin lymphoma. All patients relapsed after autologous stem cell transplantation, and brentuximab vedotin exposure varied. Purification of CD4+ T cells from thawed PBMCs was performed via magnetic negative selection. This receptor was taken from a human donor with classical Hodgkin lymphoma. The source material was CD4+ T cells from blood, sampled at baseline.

The CDR3, as DNA: TGTGCCAGCAGAGTAGAATTCGCTACTAACACTGAAGCTTTCTTT. The encoded protein is CASRVEFATNTEAFF. The genes are TRBV6-1 and TRBJ1-1; D remains unclear. The germline CDR1 and CDR2 sequences are MNHNS and SASEGT. Trimming stripped 6 bases from V and 2 bases from J, with 16 bases between. The CDR3 extends over 15 amino acids.